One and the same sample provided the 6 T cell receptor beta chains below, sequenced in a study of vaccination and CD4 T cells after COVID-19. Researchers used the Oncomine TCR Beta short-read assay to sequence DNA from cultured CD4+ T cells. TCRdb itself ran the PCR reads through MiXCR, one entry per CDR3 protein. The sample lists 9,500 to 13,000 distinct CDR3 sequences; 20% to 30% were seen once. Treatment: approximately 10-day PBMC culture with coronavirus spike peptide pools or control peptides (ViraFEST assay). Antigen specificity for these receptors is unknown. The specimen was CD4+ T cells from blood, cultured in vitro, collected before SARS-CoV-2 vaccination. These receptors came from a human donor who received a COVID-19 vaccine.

CDR3 sequence reads: CSARPGTSGAYEQYF. CDR3 nucleotides: TGCAGTGCTAGGCCCGGGACTAGCGGGGCTTACGAGCAGTACTTC. V gene TRBV20-1 combines with J gene TRBJ2-7, with 13 bases matching TRBD2. The CDR3 has 15 amino acids. CDR1 DFQATT and CDR2 SNEGSKA come from the germline V gene (reference sequence). V lost 3 bases and J lost 4; bases outside the gene matches: 6.

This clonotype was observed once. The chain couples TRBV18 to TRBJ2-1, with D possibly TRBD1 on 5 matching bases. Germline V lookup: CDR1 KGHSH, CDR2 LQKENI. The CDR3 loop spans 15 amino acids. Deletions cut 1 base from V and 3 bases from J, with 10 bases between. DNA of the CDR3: TGTGCCAGCTCACCACGCGACAGATTCTACAATGAGCAGTTCTTC. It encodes CASSPRDRFYNEQFF.

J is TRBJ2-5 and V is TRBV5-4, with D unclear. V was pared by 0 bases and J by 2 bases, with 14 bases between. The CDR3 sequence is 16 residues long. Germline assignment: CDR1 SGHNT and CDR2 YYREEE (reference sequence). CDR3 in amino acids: CASSLGIDTRQETQYF. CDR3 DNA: TGTGCCAGCAGCTTGGGTATTGACACCCGGCAAGAGACCCAGTACTTC.

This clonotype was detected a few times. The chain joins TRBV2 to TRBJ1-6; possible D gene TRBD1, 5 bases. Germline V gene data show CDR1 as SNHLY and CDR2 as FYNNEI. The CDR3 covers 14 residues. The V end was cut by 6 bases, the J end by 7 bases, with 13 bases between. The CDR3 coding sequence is TGTGCCAGCAGCCCAGGGTACCCCAATTCACCCCTCCACTTT. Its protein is CASSPGYPNSPLHF.

DNA of the CDR3: TGCAGTGCTAGAGAGAGAGCCGGGACAGTAGATTTCACTGAAGCTTTCTTT. Its translation is CSARERAGTVDFTEAFF. The chain uses TRBV20-1 and TRBJ1-1; TRBD1 aligns across 7 bases. This CDR3 has 17 amino acids. The junction had 14 bases not matched to a gene; V was cut back by 0 bases and J by 4 bases. The germline CDR1 and CDR2 sequences are DFQATT and SNEGSKA (reference sequence).

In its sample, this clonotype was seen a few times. CDR3 residues: CASTQGHALAKNIQYF. The CDR3 DNA sequence: TGTGCCAGCACCCAGGGACATGCCCTAGCCAAAAACATTCAGTACTTC. This chain connects TRBV12-3 or TRBV12-4 to TRBJ2-4, with D perhaps TRBD1 (6 bases). CDR3 length: 16 amino acids. V was shortened by 7 bases and J by 0 bases, with 16 bases between the two germline ends.